One sample yielded the 28 T cell receptor beta chains listed below, sequenced in a study of T cell responses to AZD1222 COVID-19 vaccine. Clones were sequenced by immunoSEQ multiplex PCR, and TCRdb holds only the in-frame ones, with some missing. The top ten hold over 4.5% of the sample, which has roughly 150,000 clones, about 90% seen once. Sequences were derived from peripheral blood, sampled on day 0 of AZD1222 vaccination. The receptors were gathered from an adult in good health.

The chain combines TRBV3-1 (or the pseudogene TRBV3-2) with TRBJ2-7; tentative D call: TRBD1 (7 bases). Germline V gene data show CDR1 as LGHDT and CDR2 as YNNKEL (reference sequence). V was pared by 0 bases and J by 0 bases, with 12 bases between. This CDR3 contains 16 residues. CDR3 DNA: TGTGCCAGCAGCCAAGACAGCAGGGGGGCCTCCTACGAGCAGTACTTC. It is translated as CASSQDSRGASYEQYF.

V gene TRBV4-3 combines with J gene TRBJ2-1, with D uncertain. The CDR3 extends over 16 amino acids. Germline CDR1 and CDR2: LGHNA and YSLEER. The V end lost 0 bases, the J end lost 7 bases, and 16 bases lay between the germline ends. The CDR3 DNA is TGCGCCAGCAGCCAAGATTTAGCTAACCCGAGGAATGAGCAGTTCTTC. Amino acids: CASSQDLANPRNEQFF.

This rearrangement joins TRBV7-6 to TRBJ2-7; D is perhaps TRBD2 (6 bases). CDR1 is SGHVS and CDR2 is FNYEAQ in the germline V gene. The CDR3 has 17 residues. V lost 2 bases, J lost 0 bases, and 17 bases lay in between. CDR3 loop: CASSLTGVAVSSYEQYF. Here the CDR3 DNA reads TGTGCCAGCAGCTTAACAGGAGTAGCGGTTAGCTCCTACGAGCAGTACTTC.

The rearrangement links TRBV19 to TRBJ2-1, with 7 bases identical to TRBD2. Germline trimming cut 2 bases from V and 5 bases from J; bases unmatched to any gene: 6. The CDR3 is 15 amino acids. Germline V gene sequence: CDR1 LNHDA, CDR2 SQIVND (reference sequence). CDR3 sequence reads: CASSIRAREDNEQFF. CDR3 sequence (DNA): TGTGCCAGTAGTATAAGAGCCCGGGAGGACAATGAGCAGTTCTTC. Full variable domain (missing parts from reference TRBV19 and TRBJ2-1): DGGITQSPKYLFRKEGQNVTLSCEQNLNHDAMYWYRQDPGQGLRLIYYSQIVNDFQKGDIAEGYSVSREKKESFPLTVTSAQKNPTAFYLCASSIRAREDNEQFFGPGTRLTVL.

V and J are TRBV30 and TRBJ1-3; D might be TRBD1 (5 bases). Germline CDR1 GTSNPN, CDR2 SVGIG (reference sequence). V was cut by 5 bases and J by 0 bases, with 14 bases left in between. The CDR3 spans 15 residues. As DNA, the CDR3 is TGTGCCTGGTCCTCAGGGACCAACTCTGGAAACACCATATATTTT. Its protein product is CAWSSGTNSGNTIYF.

This rearrangement joins TRBV19 to TRBJ1-6; D gene ambiguous. The CDR3 covers 16 residues. Deletions cut 3 bases from V and 5 bases from J, with 14 bases between. Germline CDR1 and CDR2: LNHDA and SQIVND (reference sequence). CDR3 region: CASSMGTALNNSPLHF. The CDR3 nucleotides read TGTGCCAGTAGTATGGGCACGGCGCTGAATAATTCACCCCTCCACTTT.

The V gene is TRBV6-4, the J gene TRBJ1-2; D possibly corresponds to TRBD1 (6 bases). Per the germline V gene, CDR1 is MRHNA and CDR2 is SNTAGT. This CDR3 has 15 amino acids. The germline V and J ends were trimmed by 9 bases and 4 bases, with 21 bases remaining between them. The CDR3 sequence is CASQPETGLSYGYTF. The CDR3 DNA reads as TGTGCCAGTCAACCCGAGACAGGTCTTTCCTATGGCTACACCTTC.

The chain joins TRBV5-1 to TRBJ2-7; no clear D gene. V dropped 4 bases and J dropped 0 bases, with 8 bases sitting between them. This CDR3 region has 13 residues. Germline-derived CDR1 and CDR2 are SGHRS and YFSETQ. CDR3 in DNA: TGCGCCAGCAGCAGCTTGAGCTCCTACGAGCAGTACTTC. This sequence encodes CASSSLSSYEQYF. The full variable domain, in which reference TRBV5-1 and TRBJ2-7 provide the parts outside the CDR3, is KAGVTQTPRYLIKTRGQQVTLSCSPISGHRSVSWYQQTPGQGLQFLFEYFSETQRNKGNFPGRFSGRQFSNSRSEMNVSTLELGDSALYLCASSSLSSYEQYFGPGTRLTVT.

The chain uses TRBV12-3 or TRBV12-4 and TRBJ1-1; D is unclear. CDR3 size: 13 residues. V shed 3 bases and J shed 5 bases, with 10 bases lying between them. CDR3 sequence (DNA): TGTGCCAGCAGTTTCAAAGGGTGGACTGAAGCTTTCTTT. Translation: CASSFKGWTEAFF.

This rearrangement joins TRBV18 to TRBJ2-5; D not resolved. Germline CDR1 and CDR2: KGHSH and LQKENI. Trimming removed 2 bases at V and 3 bases at J, with 1 base between. This CDR3 contains 11 residues. CDR3 protein: CASSPEETQYF. CDR3 bases: TGTGCCAGCTCACCAGAAGAGACCCAGTACTTC. Combining the CDR3 with reference TRBV18 and TRBJ2-5 gives the whole variable domain NAGVMQNPRHLVRRRGQEARLRCSPMKGHSHVYWYRQLPEEGLKFMVYLQKENIIDESGMPKERFSAEFPKEGPSILRIQQVVRGDSAAYFCASSPEETQYFGPGTRLLVL.

This chain joins TRBV24-1 and TRBJ2-3; D assignment may be TRBD1 or TRBD2 (5 bases each). V lost 7 bases and J 2 bases, leaving 6 bases between the germline ends. The CDR3 has 12 amino acids. Looked up from germline, CDR1 is KGHDR and CDR2 is SFDVKD. CDR3 residues: CATRGDTDTQYF. As DNA, the CDR3 is TGTGCCACCAGGGGGGACACAGATACGCAGTATTTT.

This sequence joins TRBV14 and TRBJ1-2, with D maybe TRBD1 (6 bases). CDR3 length: 16 amino acids. The germline gives CDR1 SGHDN, CDR2 FVKESK. Between the trimmed V and J ends, which lost 1 base and 7 bases, there was a span of 19 bases. CDR3: CASSQVGVTGALGYTF. CDR3 nucleotides: TGTGCCAGCAGCCAAGTAGGGGTTACGGGGGCGCTTGGCTACACCTTC.

In the case of this clone: A read error may produce the germline difference seen at one junction end. This chain connects TRBV19 to TRBJ2-1, with D maybe TRBD2 (5 bases). Germline assignment: CDR1 LNHDA and CDR2 SQIVND (reference sequence). This CDR3 region has 13 residues. CDR3 protein: CASSIGGYTEQFF. The CDR3 DNA follows: TGTGCCAGTAGTATCGGCGGGTACACTGAGCAGTTCTTC.

This chain uses TRBV19 with TRBJ2-2, with 7 nucleotides matching TRBD1. This CDR3 is built from 16 residues. The trim removed 2 bases at V and 5 bases at J, leaving 8 bases unmatched. Germline V gene lookup returns CDR1 LNHDA and CDR2 SQIVND (reference sequence). CDR3 nucleotide sequence: TGTGCCAGTAGTATAACGACAGGGAGTGCGACCGGGGAGCTGTTTTTT. This codes for CASSITTGSATGELFF. The full variable domain, with the rest looked up from reference TRBV19 and TRBJ2-2, is DGGITQSPKYLFRKEGQNVTLSCEQNLNHDAMYWYRQDPGQGLRLIYYSQIVNDFQKGDIAEGYSVSREKKESFPLTVTSAQKNPTAFYLCASSITTGSATGELFFGEGSRLTVL.

The J gene is TRBJ1-2, the V gene TRBV28, with 8 nucleotides matching TRBD1. Per the germline V gene, CDR1 is MDHEN and CDR2 is SYDVKM. With V trimmed by 6 bases and J by 4 bases, 16 bases remained unmatched. CDR3 length: 17 amino acids. The CDR3 nucleotides read TGTGCCAGCAGCTACGACAGGGGAACCCTCCACATCTATGGCTACACCTTC. Its translation is CASSYDRGTLHIYGYTF.

The gene calls are TRBV6-5 and TRBJ1-1, with TRBD1 as a possible D gene (6 bases). In germline, CDR1 is MNHEY, CDR2 SVGAGI. The CDR3 runs to 13 residues. V lost 0 bases and J lost 8, with 10 bases in between. CDR3 sequence: CASSYSRTGEAFF. CDR3 DNA: TGTGCCAGCAGTTACTCGAGAACAGGGGAAGCTTTCTTT.

CDR3 DNA: TGTGCCTGGAGTGTAGGAATTCCCTACGAGCAGTACTTC. Protein sequence: CAWSVGIPYEQYF. This sequence joins TRBV30 and TRBJ2-7; D is undetermined. The germline V gene encodes CDR1 GTSNPN and CDR2 SVGIG (reference sequence). V lost 0 bases and J lost 2, with 8 bases in between. CDR3 length: 13 residues.

The CDR3 DNA is TGCAGCGTGACGGGACAGGGTTACTACGAGCAGTACTTC. As protein: CSVTGQGYYEQYF. The V and J genes are TRBV29-1 and TRBJ2-7, with 9 bases aligning to TRBD1. Germline-derived CDR1 and CDR2 are SQVTM and ANQGSEA. The V and J ends lost 6 bases and 3 bases, in that order; junction bases with no gene match: 6. The CDR3 totals 13 residues.

The chain employs TRBV9 and TRBJ1-6; 9 bases map to TRBD1. The ends lost 3 bases at V and 5 bases at J; junction bases unmatched: 3. Germline V CDR1 and CDR2: SGDLS, YYNGEE. This CDR3 has 15 amino acids. This chain's CDR3 is CASSADRGHNSPLHF. The CDR3, as DNA: TGTGCCAGCAGCGCGGACAGGGGTCATAATTCACCCCTCCACTTT.

This chain connects TRBV6-2 or TRBV6-3 to TRBJ1-5; D might be TRBD1 (5 bases). V lost 4 bases and J lost 9, with 7 bases in between. The CDR3 extends over 11 amino acids. CDR1 is MNHEY and CDR2 is SVGEGT in the germline V gene. The CDR3 sequence: CASSFGGPQHF. The CDR3 bases are TGTGCCAGCAGTTTTGGGGGGCCCCAGCATTTT.

The gene calls are TRBV6-1 and TRBJ2-5; 11 positions match TRBD2. The CDR3 extends over 20 amino acids. The germline gives CDR1 MNHNS, CDR2 SASEGT. Unmatched junction bases numbered 22, after V lost 3 bases and J lost 7 bases. The CDR3 reads CASSDRASPGLADSGGTQYF. The CDR3 nucleotides are TGTGCCAGCAGTGACCGAGCCTCACCGGGACTAGCGGACTCAGGAGGGACCCAGTACTTC.

This chain links TRBV27 with TRBJ2-7; 10 bases agree with TRBD2. V lost 5 bases to trimming and J lost 1 base; unmatched junction nucleotides: 17. CDR3 length equals 19 residues. Germline values: CDR1 MNHEY, CDR2 SMNVEV (reference sequence). The CDR3 DNA follows: TGTGCCAGCAGTCCTCAGACTGTAGTAGCGGGGGGAAATTCCTACGAGCAGTACTTC. Translated: CASSPQTVVAGGNSYEQYF.

The chain couples TRBV3-1 (or the pseudogene TRBV3-2) to TRBJ1-5; no reliable D call. The CDR3 consists of 12 residues. V lost 2 bases and J 3 bases, leaving 2 bases between the germline ends. The germline CDR1 and CDR2 sequences are LGHDT and YNNKEL (reference sequence). The chain's CDR3 is CASSQLNQPQHF. In DNA form, the CDR3 reads TGTGCCAGCAGCCAACTCAATCAGCCCCAGCATTTT.

CDR3 protein: CASSLEQGSNQPQHF. CDR3 sequence (DNA): TGTGCCAGCAGCTTAGAACAGGGCAGCAATCAGCCCCAGCATTTT. The chain combines TRBV7-2 with TRBJ1-5; tentative D call: TRBD1 (6 bases). The CDR3 is 15 amino acids. Germline CDR1 and CDR2: SGHTA and FQGNSA. Trimming took off 1 base at V and 1 base at J, with 8 bases between the two ends.

A note on this clone: This CDR3 is also generated by other DNA sequences in the sample. The chain employs TRBV11-2 and TRBJ2-7, with D unresolved. V was pared by 1 base and J by 0 bases, with 7 bases between. The CDR3 runs to 14 residues. Per germline, CDR1 SGHAT and CDR2 FQNNGV. CDR3 amino acids: CASSLGHSSYEQYF. Written as DNA, the CDR3 is TGTGCCAGCAGCTTAGGACACTCCTCCTACGAGCAGTACTTC. Drawing the rest from reference TRBV11-2 and TRBJ2-7, the complete variable domain is EAGVAQSPRYKIIEKRQSVAFWCNPISGHATLYWYQQILGQGPKLLIQFQNNGVVDDSQLPKDRFSAERLKGVDSTLKIQPAKLEDSAVYLCASSLGHSSYEQYFGPGTRLTVT.

This chain joins TRBV27 and TRBJ1-1, with D possibly TRBD1 on 5 matching bases. Germline lookup yields CDR1 MNHEY and CDR2 SMNVEV (reference sequence). There are 17 residues in the CDR3. V lost 5 bases to trimming and J lost 0 bases, with 19 bases between them. This chain's CDR3 is CASSRLTQTAMNTEAFF. The CDR3 DNA reads TGTGCCAGCAGTAGACTAACCCAGACAGCCATGAACACTGAAGCTTTCTTT.

The chain uses TRBV28 and TRBJ2-7; D gene unclear. The CDR3 extends over 13 amino acids. Looked up from germline, CDR1 is MDHEN and CDR2 is SYDVKM. V gave up 2 bases and J gave up 3 bases, with 8 bases separating them. The CDR3 loop reads CASSLPRHYEQYF. For the CDR3, the DNA is TGTGCCAGCAGTTTACCCAGGCACTACGAGCAGTACTTC.

V gene TRBV7-2 combines with J gene TRBJ2-5; weak D call: TRBD1 (5 bases). V was trimmed by 5 bases and J by 4 bases, leaving 11 bases between them. Germline lookup yields CDR1 SGHTA and CDR2 FQGNSA. The CDR3 loop spans 13 amino acids. The CDR3 protein is CASSQRQRETQYF. CDR3 in DNA: TGTGCCAGCAGCCAGAGACAGAGAGAGACCCAGTACTTC.